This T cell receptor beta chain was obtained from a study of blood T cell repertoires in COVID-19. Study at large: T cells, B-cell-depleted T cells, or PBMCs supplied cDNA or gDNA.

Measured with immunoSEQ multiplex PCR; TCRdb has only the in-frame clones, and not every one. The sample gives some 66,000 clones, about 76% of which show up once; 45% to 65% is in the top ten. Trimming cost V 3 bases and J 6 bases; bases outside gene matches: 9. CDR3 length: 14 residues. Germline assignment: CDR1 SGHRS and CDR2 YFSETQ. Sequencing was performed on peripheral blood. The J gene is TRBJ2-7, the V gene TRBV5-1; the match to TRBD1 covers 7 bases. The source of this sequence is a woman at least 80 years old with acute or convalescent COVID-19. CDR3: CASSSEDRRAEQYF. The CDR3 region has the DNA TGCGCCAGCAGCTCGGAGGACAGGCGGGCCGAGCAGTACTTC.